This entry is about one T cell receptor beta chain. The data were taken from a study of human T cells and chemical hapten exposure. The germline V gene has CDR1 LNHDA and CDR2 SQIVND (reference sequence). The CDR3 sequence is 13 residues long. Unmatched junction bases numbered 3, after V lost 5 bases and J lost 4 bases. Time point of the sample: pre-sensitization, week 0. Treatment described: therapeutic diphenylcyclopropenone sensitization with weekly scalp DPC. Sample donors consisted of patients with alopecia, aged 18 to 70 years, who were suitable for DPC. Original methodology: Individual samples carried between 23,224 and 690,600 TCRs, with 95,638 as the median. Each CDR3 protein gets one entry after TCRdb re-called the RACE reads with MiXCR. In this record, the V and J calls reflect TCRdb's handling and not the investigators' own analysis. Of over 300,000 distinct CDR3 sequences listed, roughly 5.3% are singletons.

The sample consisted of whole blood, taken in connection with sensitization to the hapten diphenylcyclopropenone (DPC). The chain joins TRBV19 to TRBJ2-5; TRBD2 matches at 8 bases. The clonotype originates from a woman in her forties or fifties with alopecia areata. Some clones in this sample may be carry-over from other donors' samples. CDR3 region: CASSAGGPETQYF. The CDR3 DNA follows: TGTGCCAGTAGTGCGGGGGGCCCAGAGACCCAGTACTTC.